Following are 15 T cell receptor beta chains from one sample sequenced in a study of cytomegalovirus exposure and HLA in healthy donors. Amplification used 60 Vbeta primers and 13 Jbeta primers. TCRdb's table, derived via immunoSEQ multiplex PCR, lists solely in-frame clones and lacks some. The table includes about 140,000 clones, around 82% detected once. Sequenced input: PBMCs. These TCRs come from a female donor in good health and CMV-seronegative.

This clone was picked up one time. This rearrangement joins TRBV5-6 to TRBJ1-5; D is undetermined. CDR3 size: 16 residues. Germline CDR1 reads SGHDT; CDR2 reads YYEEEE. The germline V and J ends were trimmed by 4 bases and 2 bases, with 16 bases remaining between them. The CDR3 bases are TGTGCCAGCAGCCCTATGGGGAGGGTTGGCAATCAGCCCCAGCATTTT. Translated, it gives CASSPMGRVGNQPQHF.

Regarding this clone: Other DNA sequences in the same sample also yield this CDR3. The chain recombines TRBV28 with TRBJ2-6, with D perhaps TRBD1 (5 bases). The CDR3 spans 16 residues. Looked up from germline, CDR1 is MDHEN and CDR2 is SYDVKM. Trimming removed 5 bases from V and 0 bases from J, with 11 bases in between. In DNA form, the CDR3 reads TGTGCCAGCAGTCGCGACAGATTCTCTGGGGCCAACGTCCTGACTTTC. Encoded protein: CASSRDRFSGANVLTF.

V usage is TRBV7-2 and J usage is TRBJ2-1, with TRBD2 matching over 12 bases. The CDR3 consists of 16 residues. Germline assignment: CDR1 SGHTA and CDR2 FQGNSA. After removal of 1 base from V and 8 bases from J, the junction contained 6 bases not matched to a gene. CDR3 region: CASSLEWTSGKHEQFF. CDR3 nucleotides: TGTGCCAGCAGCTTAGAGTGGACTAGCGGGAAGCATGAGCAGTTCTTC. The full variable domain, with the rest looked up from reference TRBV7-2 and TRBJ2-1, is GAGVSQSPSNKVTEKGKDVELRCDPISGHTALYWYRQSLGQGLEFLIYFQGNSAPDKSGLPSDRFSAERTGGSVSTLTIQRTQQEDSAVYLCASSLEWTSGKHEQFFGPGTRLTVL.

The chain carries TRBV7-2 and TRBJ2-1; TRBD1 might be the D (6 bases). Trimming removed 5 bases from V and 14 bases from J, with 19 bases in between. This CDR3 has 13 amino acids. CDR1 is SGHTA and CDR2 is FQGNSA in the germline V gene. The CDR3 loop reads CASSLRDTQVKFF. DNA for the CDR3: TGTGCCAGCAGCCTCCGGGACACCCAGGTTAAGTTCTTC.

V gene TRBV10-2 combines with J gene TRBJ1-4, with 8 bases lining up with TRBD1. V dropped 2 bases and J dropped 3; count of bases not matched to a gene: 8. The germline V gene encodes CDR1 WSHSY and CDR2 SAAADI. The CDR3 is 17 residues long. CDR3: CASSEIPGQGANEKLFF. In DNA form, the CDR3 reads TGCGCCAGCAGTGAGATTCCAGGACAGGGTGCTAATGAAAAACTGTTTTTT.

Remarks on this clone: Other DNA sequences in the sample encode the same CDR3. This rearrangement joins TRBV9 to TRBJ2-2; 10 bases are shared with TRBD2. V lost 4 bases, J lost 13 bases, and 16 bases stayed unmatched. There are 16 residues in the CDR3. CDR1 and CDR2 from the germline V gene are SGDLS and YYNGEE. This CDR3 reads CASSTGRLAGALGLFF. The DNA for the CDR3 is TGTGCCAGCAGCACCGGGAGGCTAGCGGGGGCCCTGGGGCTGTTTTTT.

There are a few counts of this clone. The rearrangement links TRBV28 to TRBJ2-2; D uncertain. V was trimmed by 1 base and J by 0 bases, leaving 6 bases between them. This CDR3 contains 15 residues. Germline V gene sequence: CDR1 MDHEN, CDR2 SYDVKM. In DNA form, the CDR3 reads TGTGCCAGCAGTTTATCGAGCCCGAACACCGGGGAGCTGTTTTTT. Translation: CASSLSSPNTGELFF.

The DNA of the CDR3 is TGTGCCAGTCGAGGGCCTAGCGCCAACACCGGGGAGCTGTTTTTT. This translates into CASRGPSANTGELFF. The genes are TRBV2 and TRBJ2-2; maybe TRBD2 (6 bases). V gave up 9 bases and J gave up 2 bases, with 16 bases separating them. Germline assignment: CDR1 SNHLY and CDR2 FYNNEI. The CDR3 totals 15 residues.

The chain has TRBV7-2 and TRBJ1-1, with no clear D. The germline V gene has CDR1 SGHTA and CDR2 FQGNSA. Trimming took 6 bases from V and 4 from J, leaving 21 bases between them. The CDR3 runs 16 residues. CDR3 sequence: CASSPRSRAMGTEAFF. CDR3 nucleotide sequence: TGTGCCAGCAGTCCCCGGTCGAGGGCAATGGGCACTGAAGCTTTCTTT.

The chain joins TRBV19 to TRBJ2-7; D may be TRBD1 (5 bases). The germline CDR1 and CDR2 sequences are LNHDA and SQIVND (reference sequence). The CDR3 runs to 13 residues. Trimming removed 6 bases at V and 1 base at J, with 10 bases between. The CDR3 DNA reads TGTGCCAGTAGCCTGACAGATTCCTACGAGCAGTACTTC. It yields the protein CASSLTDSYEQYF.

The DNA for the CDR3 is TGTGCCAGCAGCCAAGATTCGTTGGACAGGGGCGGCTACACCTTC. Translated: CASSQDSLDRGGYTF. This sequence joins TRBV4-2 and TRBJ1-2; 9 positions match TRBD1. The CDR3 is 15 amino acids. Looked up from germline, CDR1 is LGHNA and CDR2 is YNFKEQ. The trim removed 0 bases at V and 8 bases at J, leaving 7 bases unmatched.

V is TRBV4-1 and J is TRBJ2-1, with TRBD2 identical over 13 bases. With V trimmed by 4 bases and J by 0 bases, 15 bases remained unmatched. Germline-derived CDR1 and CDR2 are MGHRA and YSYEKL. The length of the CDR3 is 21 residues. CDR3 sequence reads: CASSPLRTSGGAAHSYNEQFF. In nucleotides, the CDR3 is TGCGCCAGCAGCCCCTTACGGACTAGCGGGGGAGCCGCCCACTCCTACAATGAGCAGTTCTTC.

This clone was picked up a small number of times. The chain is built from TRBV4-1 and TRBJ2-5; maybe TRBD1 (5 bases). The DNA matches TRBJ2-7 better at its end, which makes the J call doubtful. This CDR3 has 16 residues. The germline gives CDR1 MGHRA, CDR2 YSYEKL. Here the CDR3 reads CASSSQESRVPNEQYF. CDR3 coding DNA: TGCGCCAGCAGCTCACAAGAAAGCAGGGTGCCCAACGAGCAGTACTTC.

CDR3 region: CASSRPGVVTDTQYF. The CDR3 nucleotides are TGTGCCAGCAGCCGCCCGGGGGTGGTGACAGATACGCAGTATTTT. The chain is built from TRBV28 and TRBJ2-3, with D possibly being TRBD2 (6 bases). The germline CDR1 and CDR2 sequences are MDHEN and SYDVKM. The CDR3 has 15 residues. V lost 6 bases to trimming and J lost 3 bases, with 16 bases between them.

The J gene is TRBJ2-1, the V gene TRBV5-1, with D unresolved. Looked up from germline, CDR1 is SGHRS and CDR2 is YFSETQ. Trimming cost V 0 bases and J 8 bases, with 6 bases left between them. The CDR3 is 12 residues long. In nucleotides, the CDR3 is TGCGCCAGCAGCTTGGTCCTAGATGAGCAGTTCTTC. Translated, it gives CASSLVLDEQFF.